These T cell receptor beta chains were read from a single sample in a study of blood T cell repertoires in COVID-19. The method was immunoSEQ multiplex PCR; TCRdb's version includes in-frame clones alone and lacks a portion of them. The sample lists 200,000 to 250,000 clones, roughly four fifths seen once, with around 1.8% in the top ten. The sequenced material came from PBMCs or T cells enriched from blood (not recorded which). Every receptor here comes from a man in his sixties who had recovered from COVID-19. The CDR3 runs from the conserved cysteine through the conserved F or W. The order of the fields is J gene, V gene, clone size, D gene, CDR3 protein, CDR3 DNA. A D gene is named only where the DNA matches it firmly. Some rows mark clone size as missing; the rest say once, few, many or name a class of expanded clone.

j_gene: TRBJ2-2
v_gene: TRBV7-9
abundance: NA
d_gene: TRBD1
CDR3aa: CASSWGTGRTGELFF
CDR3nt: TGTGCCAGCAGTTGGGGGACAGGGCGAACCGGGGAGCTGTTTTTT

j_gene: TRBJ1-6
v_gene: TRBV6-5
abundance: NA
d_gene: TRBD1
CDR3aa: CASIGTVDNSPLHF
CDR3nt: TGTGCCAGCATCGGGACAGTGGATAATTCACCCCTCCACTTT

j_gene: TRBJ2-6
v_gene: TRBV19
abundance: NA
d_gene: NA
CDR3aa: CASSASVMSGANVLTF
CDR3nt: TGTGCCAGTAGTGCCTCAGTGATGTCTGGGGCCAACGTCCTGACTTTC

j_gene: TRBJ1-2
v_gene: TRBV19
abundance: NA
d_gene: TRBD1
CDR3aa: CASTRTPGQGNYGYTF
CDR3nt: TGTGCCAGTACCAGGACCCCGGGACAGGGAAACTATGGCTACACCTTC

j_gene: TRBJ1-5
v_gene: TRBV12-3/TRBV12-4
abundance: NA
d_gene: NA
CDR3aa: CASRDNSNQPQHF
CDR3nt: TGTGCCAGCAGGGACAATAGCAATCAGCCCCAGCATTTT

j_gene: TRBJ1-1
v_gene: TRBV7-3
abundance: once
d_gene: NA
CDR3aa: CASSRDGDTEAFF
CDR3nt: TGTGCCAGCAGCCGCGACGGAGACACTGAAGCTTTCTTT

j_gene: TRBJ2-5
v_gene: TRBV14
abundance: NA
d_gene: NA
CDR3aa: CASSLGTRRETQYF
CDR3nt: TGTGCCAGCAGCCTCGGGACACGGCGAGAGACCCAGTACTTC

j_gene: TRBJ2-1
v_gene: TRBV12-3/TRBV12-4
abundance: NA
d_gene: NA
CDR3aa: CASSPTGIQFF
CDR3nt: TGTGCCAGCAGTCCAACAGGGATCCAGTTCTTC

j_gene: TRBJ2-5
v_gene: TRBV7-2
abundance: NA
d_gene: TRBD2
CDR3aa: CASSPRAGPLQTQYF
CDR3nt: TGTGCCAGCAGCCCAAGAGCGGGGCCACTCCAGACCCAGTACTTC

j_gene: TRBJ1-3
v_gene: TRBV2
abundance: NA
d_gene: NA
CDR3aa: CASSGHSGNTIYF
CDR3nt: TGTGCCAGCAGTGGGCACAGCGGAAACACCATATATTTT

j_gene: TRBJ1-2
v_gene: TRBV5-4
abundance: NA
d_gene: NA
CDR3aa: CASSLEFARGTSGYTF
CDR3nt: TGTGCCAGCAGCTTGGAGTTCGCCAGGGGAACTTCTGGCTACACCTTC

j_gene: TRBJ1-5
v_gene: TRBV6-6
abundance: few
d_gene: TRBD1
CDR3aa: CASNARTGRDQPQHF
CDR3nt: TGTGCCAGCAATGCAAGGACAGGGCGGGATCAGCCCCAGCATTTT

j_gene: TRBJ1-1
v_gene: TRBV6-6
abundance: NA
d_gene: TRBD1
CDR3aa: CASSQTGEAIEAFF
CDR3nt: TGTGCCAGCAGTCAAACAGGGGAGGCGATTGAAGCTTTCTTT

j_gene: TRBJ1-1
v_gene: TRBV7-9
abundance: NA
d_gene: NA
CDR3aa: CASSPGAGDTEAFF
CDR3nt: TGTGCCAGCAGCCCAGGAGCAGGGGACACTGAAGCTTTCTTT

j_gene: TRBJ2-2
v_gene: TRBV5-4
abundance: few
d_gene: TRBD1
CDR3aa: CASSLSHRGPTGELFF
CDR3nt: TGTGCCAGCAGCTTGTCGCACAGGGGGCCTACCGGGGAGCTGTTTTTT

j_gene: TRBJ1-2
v_gene: TRBV7-2
abundance: NA
d_gene: NA
CDR3aa: CASSPRGDYGYTF
CDR3nt: TGTGCCAGCAGCCCTCGGGGGGACTATGGCTACACCTTC

j_gene: TRBJ2-1
v_gene: TRBV5-5
abundance: NA
d_gene: NA
CDR3aa: CASSLDNRRGNRIYNEQFF
CDR3nt: TGTGCCAGCAGCTTGGACAACAGAAGGGGGAATCGTATCTACAATGAGCAGTTCTTC

j_gene: TRBJ1-1
v_gene: TRBV12-5
abundance: NA
d_gene: NA
CDR3aa: CASGLAPQYSEAFF
CDR3nt: TGTGCTAGTGGTTTGGCGCCTCAATACTCTGAAGCTTTCTTT

j_gene: TRBJ2-5
v_gene: TRBV12-5
abundance: NA
d_gene: NA
CDR3aa: CASGLVGGRGYQETQYF
CDR3nt: TGTGCTAGTGGTTTGGTAGGGGGAAGGGGATACCAAGAGACCCAGTACTTC

j_gene: TRBJ1-1
v_gene: TRBV10-3
abundance: NA
d_gene: NA
CDR3aa: CAISESIQGNTEAFF
CDR3nt: TGTGCCATCAGTGAGTCGATACAGGGTAACACTGAAGCTTTCTTT

j_gene: TRBJ1-2
v_gene: TRBV7-2
abundance: NA
d_gene: NA
CDR3aa: CASSLGSDRGYTF
CDR3nt: TGTGCCAGCAGCTTAGGCTCCGACAGGGGCTACACCTTC

j_gene: TRBJ2-7
v_gene: TRBV5-1
abundance: NA
d_gene: NA
CDR3aa: CASNLGHRNEQYF
CDR3nt: TGCGCCAGCAATCTGGGCCACCGGAACGAGCAGTACTTC

j_gene: TRBJ1-1
v_gene: TRBV20-1
abundance: NA
d_gene: NA
CDR3aa: CSATQNTEAFF
CDR3nt: TGCAGTGCTACACAAAACACTGAAGCTTTCTTT

j_gene: TRBJ2-5
v_gene: TRBV24-1
abundance: NA
d_gene: NA
CDR3aa: CATSDSGRVGETQYF
CDR3nt: TGTGCCACCAGTGATTCCGGCAGGGTTGGAGAGACCCAGTACTTC

j_gene: TRBJ1-2
v_gene: TRBV6-5
abundance: once
d_gene: NA
CDR3aa: CASRPPGHSYYGYTF
CDR3nt: TGTGCCAGCAGGCCTCCGGGACACTCATACTATGGCTACACCTTC

j_gene: TRBJ1-6
v_gene: TRBV28
abundance: NA
d_gene: NA
CDR3aa: CASRGGISPLHF
CDR3nt: TGTGCCAGCAGGGGAGGGATTTCACCCCTCCACTTT

j_gene: TRBJ1-2
v_gene: TRBV4-3
abundance: once
d_gene: TRBD1
CDR3aa: CASSPLPAGGYGYTF
CDR3nt: TGCGCCAGCAGCCCCCTCCCCGCAGGGGGCTATGGCTACACCTTC

j_gene: TRBJ2-1
v_gene: TRBV19
abundance: NA
d_gene: NA
CDR3aa: CASIRSQGRGEQFF
CDR3nt: TGTGCCAGTATTAGGTCACAGGGGCGGGGTGAGCAGTTCTTC

j_gene: TRBJ2-3
v_gene: TRBV7-9
abundance: NA
d_gene: TRBD1
CDR3aa: CASSDRVSTDTQYF
CDR3nt: TGTGCCAGCAGCGACAGGGTTAGCACAGATACGCAGTATTTT

j_gene: TRBJ1-3
v_gene: TRBV19
abundance: NA
d_gene: NA
CDR3aa: CASSRTFRSSGNTIYF
CDR3nt: TGTGCCAGTAGTAGGACATTCCGGAGCTCTGGAAACACCATATATTTT

j_gene: TRBJ1-4
v_gene: TRBV19
abundance: NA
d_gene: TRBD1
CDR3aa: CASSTWTGNEKLFF
CDR3nt: TGTGCCAGTAGTACTTGGACAGGGAATGAAAAACTGTTTTTT

j_gene: TRBJ1-2
v_gene: TRBV2
abundance: NA
d_gene: TRBD1
CDR3aa: CATRRTGTNYGYTF
CDR3nt: TGTGCCACCAGGAGGACAGGAACTAACTATGGCTACACCTTC

j_gene: TRBJ1-1
v_gene: TRBV18
abundance: NA
d_gene: NA
CDR3aa: CASSPNGGLGTEAFF
CDR3nt: TGTGCCAGCTCACCGAATGGGGGCTTGGGCACTGAAGCTTTCTTT

j_gene: TRBJ2-3
v_gene: TRBV19
abundance: once
d_gene: TRBD2
CDR3aa: CASSPDRGGTDTQYF
CDR3nt: TGTGCCAGTAGTCCCGACCGCGGGGGGACAGATACGCAGTATTTT

j_gene: TRBJ2-1
v_gene: TRBV18
abundance: NA
d_gene: TRBD2
CDR3aa: CASETSGGANEQFF
CDR3nt: TGTGCCAGCGAAACTAGCGGGGGGGCCAATGAGCAGTTCTTC

j_gene: TRBJ2-1
v_gene: TRBV27
abundance: NA
d_gene: TRBD1
CDR3aa: CASSLSRQGTEQFF
CDR3nt: TGTGCCAGCAGTTTGTCGAGACAGGGGACTGAGCAGTTCTTC

j_gene: TRBJ2-3
v_gene: TRBV24-1
abundance: once
d_gene: NA
CDR3aa: CATSDLTGLDTQYF
CDR3nt: TGTGCCACCAGTGATTTAACAGGGCTTGATACGCAGTATTTT